Here is one TCR beta chain with its context. Its antigen specificity is not known. This could be a read error, since a much larger clone is one nucleotide away. The data were taken from a study of T cells in Graves' hyperthyroidism and ophthalmopathy (dated by TCRdb to the late 2010s). In terms of the full investigation: Peripheral blood samples were taken at the time of initial diagnosis, prior to any treatment. Once sampling was done, hyperthyroidism patients were given methimazole at a starting dose of 30 mg daily, whereas ophthalmopathy patients were given high-dose intravenous methylprednisolone. The paper describes TCR Vbeta CDR3 sequencing of 135 peripheral blood samples, made up of 43 ophthalmopathy patients, 70 to 75 hyperthyroidism patients and roughly 17 progressor patients. A discovery cohort of about a hundred patients, fewer than 50 with Graves' ophthalmopathy and fewer than 65 with stable Graves' hyperthyroidism, was used to find distinguishing TCR V-J signatures. In addition, the study compared T-cell repertoires in thyroid tissue and in blood from a handful of Graves' hyperthyroidism patients. For training and testing, the 100 or so patients in the discovery cohort were randomly divided in a 7:3 ratio. Prospective prediction of ophthalmopathy was tested in an independent validation cohort of 18 to 20 hyperthyroidism patients and approximately 17 patients who later progressed to ophthalmopathy.

The CDR3, cysteine through phenylalanine, is 15 amino acids long. Only the CDR3 region is kept as DNA, spanning 45 bases read in frame from base 1. The CDR1 and CDR2 encoded by the germline V gene are ENHRY and SYGVKD. Amplification of TCR beta CDR3 regions was carried out from RNA transcripts. For the first round of RT-PCR on the TCR CDR3, the HTBI primer set was used together with the Qiagen OneStep RT-PCR kit. Libraries were constructed in a second round of multiplex PCR, after which size selection and purification were carried out. Paired-end sequencing of the libraries was performed with 100 bp reads on an Illumina HiSeq2000. The paper's processing steps were these. Raw data were processed with SOAPnuke, discarding reads with adapters, uncalled bases, mean Phred below 15, or no exact constant-primer or identifier match. COPE v1.2.5 was used to merge the high-quality paired reads, and each unique nucleotide sequence was defined as a clonotype. MiTCR v1.1 was used to align the clonotypes against IMGT TRBV, TRBD and TRBJ reference segments. The analysis was restricted to V-J combinations with a frequency above 0.0001, which together covered about 99% of the repertoires. The TCS score was defined as F50 (clonal expansion) divided by E x V (chaos), with BLOSUM62-based TCRdist calculated between CDR3 peptides within each V-J. Welch's t-statistics and random forest reduced roughly 530 V-J features to roughly 13, which were used in a naive Bayes classifier (R e1071). The Morisita-Horn index was used to measure how similar the thyroid and blood repertoires were. Using fastp trimming at Q25 and MiXCR clonotype assembly, TCRdb reanalyzed the public sequencing data and kept in-frame beta chains. A single entry per CDR3 protein holds the most common genes and DNA from its merged rows. What appears here as the V and J calls and clone size reflects TCRdb's work, not the paper's. In this sample the table shows hundreds of thousands of distinct CDR3 sequences, more than 30% of which occur a single time. Approximately 8.7% of the sample is taken by the ten largest.

Stable Graves' hyperthyroidism was defined as the absence of progression to ophthalmopathy over 18 months of follow-up. Hyperthyroidism patients were newly diagnosed, with disease duration under 2 months, and aged 18 to 65 years. Exclusion was applied to patients with uncontrolled infections, other autoimmune diseases, pregnancy or lactation. Clinical symptoms, serum thyroxine and TRAb, thyroid ultrasound, and orbital computed tomography formed the basis for the diagnoses. Ficoll-Paque density gradient centrifugation was used to isolate PBMCs from approximately 10 ml of fresh peripheral blood. Total RNA was extracted with Trizol reagent, and quality was checked on an Agilent 2100 Bioanalyzer. Summary of the overall study and its limitations: In validation, progression to ophthalmopathy was predicted by the model with roughly 69% sensitivity and nearly 75% specificity, a median of 6.5 months before onset. Sample size was not statistically predetermined, and blinding of investigators to group allocation was not performed. Ophthalmopathy was separated from stable hyperthyroidism by a 13 V-J signature model, with around 90% sensitivity and about 81% specificity obtained in cross-validation and 80%/75% obtained in testing. Most expanded thyroid clonotypes (frequency above 0.001) were also detected in blood, suggesting blood repertoires may reflect thyroid immune responses.

The TCR originated in a man between 18 and 29 years old with Graves' hyperthyroidism. The sequenced sample was blood. The rearrangement joined TRBV10-3 to TRBJ1-2, and 9 junctional nucleotides match TRBD1. The CDR3 has the sequence CTISESRTGDYGYTF. The nucleotide sequence reads TGTACCATCAGTGAGTCTAGGACAGGGGACTATGGCTACACCTTC.